The present entry profiles one T cell receptor beta chain with its context. This sample is part of a study of blood T cell repertoires in COVID-19. Study summary: The origin of the acute and convalescent COVID-19 samples was the United States, Italy and Spain. Nucleic acid was either cDNA or gDNA, and it came from T cells, B-cell-depleted T cells, or PBMCs.

Germline CDR1 GTSNPN, CDR2 SVGIG (reference sequence). There are 14 residues in the CDR3. Trimming stripped 3 bases from V and 4 bases from J, with 10 bases between. How the authors handled the data: Estimates of nucleated cell counts were drawn from the amplification of reference gene primers. This table comes from immunoSEQ multiplex PCR, and its TCRdb copy is limited to in-frame clones, with some not included. The V and J calls and clone size are taken from that table; D and trimming were inferred from the DNA. In the table there are 110,000 to 150,000 clones, more than 75% of which are singletons.

The receptor comes from a human donor in a cohort sampled during active COVID-19. This chain joins TRBV30 and TRBJ1-6; D gene ambiguous. What was sequenced was peripheral blood. In DNA form, the CDR3 reads TGTGCCTGGAGGCCTTACTCATATAATTCACCCCTCCACTTT. This gives the protein CAWRPYSYNSPLHF. Variable domain in full (rest from reference TRBV30 and TRBJ1-6): SQTIHQWPATLVQPVGSPLSLECTVEGTSNPNLYWYRQAAGRGLQLLFYSVGIGQISSEVPQNLSASRPQDRQFILSSKKLLLSDSGFYLCAWRPYSYNSPLHFGNGTRLTVT.